Listed below are T cell receptor beta chains from one sample, sequenced in a study of identical twins. TCRdb fed the 5' RACE reads into MiXCR, producing one record per CDR3 protein. The repertoire holds some 1,700,000 distinct CDR3 sequences, under 35% seen once, with approximately 0.29% in the top ten. The source material was cord blood. These receptor sequences come from a newborn girl in good health. Each CDR3 is given with its conserved first and last residue. A D gene is named only where the DNA matches it firmly. Rows give clone size only sometimes, using once, few, many, or a class for an expanded clone.

v_call: TRBV5-6
j_call: TRBJ1-5
d_call: -
clone_size: few
cdr3_nt: TGTGCCAGCAGCTCCGGGACCAACCAAGCGCCCCAGCATTTT
cdr3_aa: CASSSGTNQAPQHF

v_call: TRBV20-1
j_call: TRBJ2-1
d_call: -
clone_size: -
cdr3_nt: TGCAGTGCTGGAAGCGGCCTGTTAGAAGGAGAGACCCAGTTCTTC
cdr3_aa: CSAGSGLLEGETQFF

v_call: TRBV15
j_call: TRBJ2-1
d_call: -
clone_size: few
cdr3_nt: TGTGCCACCGACCGAGGGTACAATGAGCAGTTCTTC
cdr3_aa: CATDRGYNEQFF

v_call: TRBV24-1
j_call: TRBJ2-1
d_call: -
clone_size: -
cdr3_nt: TGTGCCACCAGTGGGGGGATCTCCTACAATGAGCAGTTCTTC
cdr3_aa: CATSGGISYNEQFF

v_call: TRBV6-2/TRBV6-3
j_call: TRBJ2-3
d_call: -
clone_size: -
cdr3_nt: TGTGCCAGCAGTTACCACAGCACAGATACGCAGTATTTT
cdr3_aa: CASSYHSTDTQYF

v_call: TRBV30
j_call: TRBJ1-2
d_call: TRBD1
clone_size: -
cdr3_nt: TGTGCCTGGAGTGTAGCCGGGACAGGGAGTTATGGCTACACCTTC
cdr3_aa: CAWSVAGTGSYGYTF

v_call: TRBV12-3/TRBV12-4
j_call: TRBJ2-4
d_call: -
clone_size: few
cdr3_nt: TGTGCCAGCAGTTTACGAAACATTCAGTACTTC
cdr3_aa: CASSLRNIQYF

v_call: TRBV27
j_call: TRBJ2-6
d_call: -
clone_size: -
cdr3_nt: TGTGCCAGCAGCTCCCCTTACGGGGCCAACGTCCTGACTTTC
cdr3_aa: CASSSPYGANVLTF

v_call: TRBV11-2
j_call: TRBJ2-4
d_call: TRBD2
clone_size: -
cdr3_nt: TGTGCCAGCAGCTTCCCTAGCGGGAGGGCCGGGTACAATGAGCAGTACTTC
cdr3_aa: CASSFPSGRAGYNEQYF

v_call: TRBV6-6
j_call: TRBJ2-1
d_call: TRBD2
clone_size: few
cdr3_nt: TGTGCCAGCAGTTACTGGGCTAGCGGGAGCTCCTACAATGAGCAGTTCTTC
cdr3_aa: CASSYWASGSSYNEQFF

v_call: TRBV2
j_call: TRBJ2-7
d_call: -
clone_size: few
cdr3_nt: TGTGCCAGCACCACCACTCCATTTAACCGCTACTCCTACGAGCAGTACTTC
cdr3_aa: CASTTTPFNRYSYEQYF

v_call: TRBV5-1
j_call: TRBJ2-7
d_call: -
clone_size: few
cdr3_nt: TGCGCCAGCAGCATTGGAGGGGGGCCCTACAATGAGCAGTACTTC
cdr3_aa: CASSIGGGPYNEQYF

v_call: TRBV29-1
j_call: TRBJ2-4
d_call: -
clone_size: few
cdr3_nt: TGCAGCGTCCTCGGGGAGGTGGGAGGACCAGCCAAAAACATTCAGTACTTC
cdr3_aa: CSVLGEVGGPAKNIQYF

v_call: TRBV20-1
j_call: TRBJ1-4
d_call: -
clone_size: once
cdr3_nt: TGCAGTGCTAGTGTCAGGGGAGGGGGAGAAAAACTGTTTTTT
cdr3_aa: CSASVRGGGEKLFF

v_call: TRBV9
j_call: TRBJ1-1
d_call: TRBD1
clone_size: -
cdr3_nt: TGTGCCAGCAGGACAGGGAGCGCTGAAGCTTTCTTT
cdr3_aa: CASRTGSAEAFF

v_call: TRBV13
j_call: TRBJ2-1
d_call: -
clone_size: few
cdr3_nt: TGTGCCAGCAGCTCCGCGCGGGGTTATGAGCAGTTCTTC
cdr3_aa: CASSSARGYEQFF

v_call: TRBV28
j_call: TRBJ1-1
d_call: TRBD1
clone_size: -
cdr3_nt: TGTGCCAGCAGTTTCGGACAGGGGGCACCGAACACTGAAGCTTTCTTT
cdr3_aa: CASSFGQGAPNTEAFF

v_call: TRBV7-9
j_call: TRBJ2-4
d_call: TRBD1
clone_size: few
cdr3_nt: TGTGCCAGCAGCCAGACAGGGTACAAAAACATTCAGTACTTC
cdr3_aa: CASSQTGYKNIQYF

v_call: TRBV10-3
j_call: TRBJ2-5
d_call: -
clone_size: many
cdr3_nt: TGTGCCATCAGCCAAGAGGGTGAGACCCAGTACTTC
cdr3_aa: CAISQEGETQYF

v_call: TRBV5-1
j_call: TRBJ2-5
d_call: -
clone_size: few
cdr3_nt: TGCGCCAGCAGCATAAGACAGACCCAGTACTTC
cdr3_aa: CASSIRQTQYF

v_call: TRBV3-1
j_call: TRBJ2-7
d_call: -
clone_size: many
cdr3_nt: TGTGCCAGCAGCCAAGGGCTGCGAAACTACGAGCAGTACTTC
cdr3_aa: CASSQGLRNYEQYF

v_call: TRBV20-1
j_call: TRBJ2-5
d_call: TRBD1
clone_size: -
cdr3_nt: TGCAGTGCCAGAAGGACAGGGCCTTACCAAGAGACCCAGTACTTC
cdr3_aa: CSARRTGPYQETQYF

v_call: TRBV4-1
j_call: TRBJ2-3
d_call: -
clone_size: few
cdr3_nt: TGCGCCAGCAGCTCATACATGGGGTTCACAGATACGCAGTATTTT
cdr3_aa: CASSSYMGFTDTQYF

v_call: TRBV20-1
j_call: TRBJ2-3
d_call: -
clone_size: -
cdr3_nt: TGCGGTGCGAGAACTTGGACACCCCATAGGGGGGCAGATACGCAGTATTTT
cdr3_aa: CGARTWTPHRGADTQYF

v_call: TRBV30
j_call: TRBJ1-2
d_call: -
clone_size: -
cdr3_nt: TGTGCCTGGAGTGTCTTTGGAATGAGCTATGGCTACACCTTC
cdr3_aa: CAWSVFGMSYGYTF

v_call: TRBV20-1
j_call: TRBJ1-2
d_call: -
clone_size: -
cdr3_nt: TGCAGTGCTAGAGATACCCATCTAGGGCAAGGGCTCCTAAGGGAGGGCTACACCTTC
cdr3_aa: CSARDTHLGQGLLREGYTF

v_call: TRBV5-1
j_call: TRBJ1-2
d_call: -
clone_size: few
cdr3_nt: TGCGCCAGCAGCTTGGCAACACCACACTATGGCTACACCTTC
cdr3_aa: CASSLATPHYGYTF

v_call: TRBV12-3/TRBV12-4
j_call: TRBJ1-2
d_call: -
clone_size: -
cdr3_nt: TGTGCCAGCAGTTTGAGGTCGGGGCCTGGCTACACCTTC
cdr3_aa: CASSLRSGPGYTF

v_call: TRBV12-3/TRBV12-4
j_call: TRBJ2-5
d_call: TRBD2
clone_size: few
cdr3_nt: TGTGCCAGCACCCTGGGACTAGCGGGGACAGAGACCCAGTACTTC
cdr3_aa: CASTLGLAGTETQYF

v_call: TRBV27
j_call: TRBJ1-3
d_call: TRBD1
clone_size: -
cdr3_nt: TGTGCCAGCAGACAGGGGGGCCCTGGAAACACCATATATTTT
cdr3_aa: CASRQGGPGNTIYF

v_call: TRBV29-1
j_call: TRBJ2-1
d_call: TRBD2
clone_size: -
cdr3_nt: TGCAGCGTCGTAACCGGGACTAGCGGGAATGAGCAGTTCTTC
cdr3_aa: CSVVTGTSGNEQFF

v_call: TRBV5-1
j_call: TRBJ1-1
d_call: -
clone_size: few
cdr3_nt: TGCGCCAGCAGCTTGGCGCGGCAGGGAAAAACTGAAGCTTTCTTT
cdr3_aa: CASSLARQGKTEAFF

v_call: TRBV3-1
j_call: TRBJ2-4
d_call: -
clone_size: -
cdr3_nt: TGTGCCAGCAGCCAAGGGACTAGGGGGGGGCAGCAGTACTTC
cdr3_aa: CASSQGTRGGQQYF

v_call: TRBV20-1
j_call: TRBJ2-7
d_call: -
clone_size: few
cdr3_nt: TGCAGTGCTGGGCAAGTGACTTACTCCTACGAGCAGTACTTC
cdr3_aa: CSAGQVTYSYEQYF

v_call: TRBV7-2
j_call: TRBJ1-1
d_call: TRBD1
clone_size: -
cdr3_nt: TGTGCCAGCAGCTTATCTCTAGGACAGGGGGACACTGAAGCTTTCTTT
cdr3_aa: CASSLSLGQGDTEAFF

v_call: TRBV5-5
j_call: TRBJ1-2
d_call: -
clone_size: many
cdr3_nt: TGTGCCAGCAGCTTAACGTTCTATGGCTACACCTTC
cdr3_aa: CASSLTFYGYTF

v_call: TRBV6-1
j_call: TRBJ2-7
d_call: -
clone_size: few
cdr3_nt: TGTGCCAGGACCGATCGGACGGGAAGCTCCTACGAGCAGTACTTC
cdr3_aa: CARTDRTGSSYEQYF

v_call: TRBV19
j_call: TRBJ1-4
d_call: -
clone_size: few
cdr3_nt: TGTGCCAGTAGTATGTACCCCTCAAGGCCCCCCGGGACTGAAAAACTGTTTTTT
cdr3_aa: CASSMYPSRPPGTEKLFF

v_call: TRBV6-5
j_call: TRBJ2-7
d_call: -
clone_size: few
cdr3_nt: TGTGCCAGCAGTGCCGATCAGCGGAGCTCCTACGAGCAGTACTTC
cdr3_aa: CASSADQRSSYEQYF

v_call: TRBV7-2
j_call: TRBJ1-2
d_call: -
clone_size: few
cdr3_nt: TGTGCCAGCAGCCAACGCCAAAAATATGGCTACACCTTC
cdr3_aa: CASSQRQKYGYTF

v_call: TRBV27
j_call: TRBJ2-3
d_call: TRBD2
clone_size: -
cdr3_nt: TGTGCCAGCAGTTTAGGGTTCTCTAGCGGGAGGAATACGCAGTATTTT
cdr3_aa: CASSLGFSSGRNTQYF

v_call: TRBV3-1
j_call: TRBJ2-3
d_call: TRBD1
clone_size: many
cdr3_nt: TGTGCCAGCAGCCACAACCTACTAGGGACAGGGATGCAGTATTTT
cdr3_aa: CASSHNLLGTGMQYF

v_call: TRBV20-1
j_call: TRBJ2-3
d_call: TRBD2
clone_size: -
cdr3_nt: TGCAGTGCTCTTAGTCCGGGACTAGTGGGGCGGGGTACGCAGTATTTT
cdr3_aa: CSALSPGLVGRGTQYF

v_call: TRBV20-1
j_call: TRBJ2-3
d_call: TRBD2
clone_size: -
cdr3_nt: TGCAGTGCTAGAGAGGGGGGACTAGCGGGGGGCACAGATACGCAGTATTTT
cdr3_aa: CSAREGGLAGGTDTQYF

v_call: TRBV4-2
j_call: TRBJ2-3
d_call: -
clone_size: few
cdr3_nt: TGTGCCAGCAGCCAAGATGAAAGGGGCACAGATACGCAGTATTTT
cdr3_aa: CASSQDERGTDTQYF

v_call: TRBV7-2
j_call: TRBJ2-3
d_call: -
clone_size: few
cdr3_nt: TGTGCCAGCAGCTGGAGCGGACCGACAGATACGCAGTATTTT
cdr3_aa: CASSWSGPTDTQYF